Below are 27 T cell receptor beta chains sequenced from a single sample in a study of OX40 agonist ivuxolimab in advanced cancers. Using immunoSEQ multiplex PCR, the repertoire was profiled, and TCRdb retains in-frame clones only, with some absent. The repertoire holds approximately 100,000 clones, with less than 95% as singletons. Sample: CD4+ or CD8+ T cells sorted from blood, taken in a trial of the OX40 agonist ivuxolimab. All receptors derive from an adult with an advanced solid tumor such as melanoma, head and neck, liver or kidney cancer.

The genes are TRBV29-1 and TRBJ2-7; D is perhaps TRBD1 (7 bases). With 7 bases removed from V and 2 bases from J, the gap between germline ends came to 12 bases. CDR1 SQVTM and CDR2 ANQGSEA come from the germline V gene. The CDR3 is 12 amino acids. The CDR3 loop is CSAQGGPYEQYF. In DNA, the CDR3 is TGCAGCGCCCAGGGGGGACCCTACGAGCAGTACTTC.

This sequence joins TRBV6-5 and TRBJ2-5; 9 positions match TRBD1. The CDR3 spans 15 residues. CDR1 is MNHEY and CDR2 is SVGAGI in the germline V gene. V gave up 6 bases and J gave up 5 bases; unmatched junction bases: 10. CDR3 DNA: TGTGCCAGCAGAAAACAGGGGGCGGATTGGGAGACCCAGTACTTC. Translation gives CASRKQGADWETQYF.

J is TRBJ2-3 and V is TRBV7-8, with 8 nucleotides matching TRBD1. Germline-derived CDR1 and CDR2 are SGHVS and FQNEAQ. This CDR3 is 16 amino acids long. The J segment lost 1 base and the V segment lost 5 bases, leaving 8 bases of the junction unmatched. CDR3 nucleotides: TGTGCCAGCAGCCCCTTACAGGGACAGGGCACAGATACGCAGTATTTT. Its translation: CASSPLQGQGTDTQYF.

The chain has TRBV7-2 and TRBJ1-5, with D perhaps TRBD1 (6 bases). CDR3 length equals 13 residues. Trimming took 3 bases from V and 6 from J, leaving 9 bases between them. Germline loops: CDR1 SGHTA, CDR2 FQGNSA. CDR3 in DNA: TGTGCCAGCAGCTTCCTACAGGGTCAGCCCCAGCATTTT. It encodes CASSFLQGQPQHF.

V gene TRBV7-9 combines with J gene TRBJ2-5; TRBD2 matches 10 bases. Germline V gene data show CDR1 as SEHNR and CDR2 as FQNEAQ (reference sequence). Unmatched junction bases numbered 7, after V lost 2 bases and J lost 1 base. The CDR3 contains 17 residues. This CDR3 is CASSLTISGRFQETQYF. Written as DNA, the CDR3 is TGTGCCAGCAGCTTAACGATTAGCGGGAGGTTCCAAGAGACCCAGTACTTC.

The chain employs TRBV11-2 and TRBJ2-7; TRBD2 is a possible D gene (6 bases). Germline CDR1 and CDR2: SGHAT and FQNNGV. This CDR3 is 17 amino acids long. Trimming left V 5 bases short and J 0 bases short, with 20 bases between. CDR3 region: CASSTPKRDLISYEQYF. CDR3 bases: TGTGCCAGCAGCACACCAAAACGGGACTTGATCTCCTACGAGCAGTACTTC.

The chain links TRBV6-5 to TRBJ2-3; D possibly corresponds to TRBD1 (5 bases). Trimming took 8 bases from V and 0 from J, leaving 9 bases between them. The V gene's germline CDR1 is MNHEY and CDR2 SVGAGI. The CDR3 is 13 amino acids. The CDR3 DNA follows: TGTGCCAGCCGGACACCTAGCACAGATACGCAGTATTTT. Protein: CASRTPSTDTQYF.

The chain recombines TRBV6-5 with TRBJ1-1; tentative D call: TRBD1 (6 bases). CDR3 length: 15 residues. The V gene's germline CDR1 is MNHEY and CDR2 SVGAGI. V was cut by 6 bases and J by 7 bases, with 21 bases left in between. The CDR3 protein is CASSPDRGQGGEAFF. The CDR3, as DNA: TGTGCCAGCAGCCCCGACCGGGGGCAGGGTGGTGAAGCTTTCTTT.

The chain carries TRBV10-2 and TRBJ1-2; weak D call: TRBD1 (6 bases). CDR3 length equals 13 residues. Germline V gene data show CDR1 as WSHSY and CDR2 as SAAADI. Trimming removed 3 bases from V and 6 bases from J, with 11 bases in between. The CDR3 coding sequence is TGCGCCAGCAGTGAACAGGGAGTCAATGGCTACACCTTC. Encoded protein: CASSEQGVNGYTF.

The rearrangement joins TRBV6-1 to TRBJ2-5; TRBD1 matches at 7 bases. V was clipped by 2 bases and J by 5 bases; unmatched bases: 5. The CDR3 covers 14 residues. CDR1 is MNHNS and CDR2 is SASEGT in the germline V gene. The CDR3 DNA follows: TGTGCCAGCAGTGAAACAGGGGTGGGGGAGACCCAGTACTTC. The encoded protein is CASSETGVGETQYF.

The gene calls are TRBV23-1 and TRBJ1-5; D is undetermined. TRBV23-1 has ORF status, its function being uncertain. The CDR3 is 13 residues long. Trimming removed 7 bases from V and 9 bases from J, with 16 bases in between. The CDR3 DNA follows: TGCGCCAGCATCCCACGTTCCGTTGGGCCCCAGCATTTT. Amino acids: CASIPRSVGPQHF.

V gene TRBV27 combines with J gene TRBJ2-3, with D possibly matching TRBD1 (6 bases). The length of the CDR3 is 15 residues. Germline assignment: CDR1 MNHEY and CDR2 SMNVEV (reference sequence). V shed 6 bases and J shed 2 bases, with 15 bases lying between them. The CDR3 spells CASRQDRRSTDTQYF. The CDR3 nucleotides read TGTGCCAGCAGACAAGACAGGAGGTCCACAGATACGCAGTATTTT.

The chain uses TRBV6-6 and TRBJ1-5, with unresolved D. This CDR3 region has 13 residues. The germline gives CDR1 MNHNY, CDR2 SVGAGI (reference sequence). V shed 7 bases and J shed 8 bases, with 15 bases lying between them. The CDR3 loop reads CASTLERDKPQHF. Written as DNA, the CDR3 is TGTGCCAGCACCCTGGAAAGGGATAAGCCCCAGCATTTT.

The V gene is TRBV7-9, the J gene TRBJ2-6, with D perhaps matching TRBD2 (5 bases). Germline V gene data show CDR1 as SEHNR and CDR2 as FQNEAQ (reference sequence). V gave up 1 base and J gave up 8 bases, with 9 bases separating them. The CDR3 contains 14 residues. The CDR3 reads CASSLGAGSNVLTF. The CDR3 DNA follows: TGTGCCAGCAGCTTAGGGGCGGGTTCCAACGTCCTGACTTTC.

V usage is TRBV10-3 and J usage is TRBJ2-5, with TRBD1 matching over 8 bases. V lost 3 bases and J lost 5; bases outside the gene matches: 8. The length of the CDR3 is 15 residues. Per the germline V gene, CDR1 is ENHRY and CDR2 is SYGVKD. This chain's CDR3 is CAISEGVQGGETQYF. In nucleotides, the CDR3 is TGTGCCATCAGTGAAGGGGTACAGGGGGGCGAGACCCAGTACTTC.

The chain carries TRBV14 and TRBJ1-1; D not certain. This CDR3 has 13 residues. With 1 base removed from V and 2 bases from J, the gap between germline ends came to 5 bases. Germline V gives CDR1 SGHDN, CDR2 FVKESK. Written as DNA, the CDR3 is TGTGCCAGCAGCCAAGTGGCCAACACTGAAGCTTTCTTT. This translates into CASSQVANTEAFF.

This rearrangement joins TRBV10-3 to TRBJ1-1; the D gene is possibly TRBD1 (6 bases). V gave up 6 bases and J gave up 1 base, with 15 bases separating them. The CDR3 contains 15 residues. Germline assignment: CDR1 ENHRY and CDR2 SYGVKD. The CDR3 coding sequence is TGTGCCATCAGAGACCCAGGGGTCCCGAACACTGAAGCTTTCTTT. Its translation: CAIRDPGVPNTEAFF.

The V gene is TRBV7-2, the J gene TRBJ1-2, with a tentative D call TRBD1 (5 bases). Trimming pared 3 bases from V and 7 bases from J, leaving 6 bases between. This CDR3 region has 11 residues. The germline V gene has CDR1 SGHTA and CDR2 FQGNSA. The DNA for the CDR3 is TGTGCCAGCAGCTTGGGGGGTGGCTACACCTTC. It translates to CASSLGGGYTF.

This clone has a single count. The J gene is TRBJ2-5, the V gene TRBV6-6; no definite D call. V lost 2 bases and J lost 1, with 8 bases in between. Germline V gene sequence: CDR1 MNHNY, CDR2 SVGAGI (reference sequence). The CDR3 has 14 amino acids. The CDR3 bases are TGTGCCAGCAGTTACGCAGGTATCCAAGAGACCCAGTACTTC. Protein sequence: CASSYAGIQETQYF.

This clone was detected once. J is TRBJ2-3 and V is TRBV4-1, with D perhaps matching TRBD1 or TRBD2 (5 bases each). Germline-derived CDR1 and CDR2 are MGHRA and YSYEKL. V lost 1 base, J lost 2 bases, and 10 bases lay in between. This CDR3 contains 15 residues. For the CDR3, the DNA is TGCGCCAGCAGCCAAGTCGGGACGCTCACAGATACGCAGTATTTT. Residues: CASSQVGTLTDTQYF.

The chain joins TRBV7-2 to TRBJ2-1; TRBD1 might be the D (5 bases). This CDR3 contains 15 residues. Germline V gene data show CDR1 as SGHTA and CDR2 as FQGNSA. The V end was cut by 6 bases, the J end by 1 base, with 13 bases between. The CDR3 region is CASSAAQASYNEQFF. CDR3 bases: TGTGCCAGCAGTGCGGCACAGGCATCCTACAATGAGCAGTTCTTC.

The CDR3 sequence is CASSYQGRGIFYGYTF. CDR3 coding DNA: TGTGCCAGCAGTTACCAAGGGCGGGGGATTTTCTATGGCTACACCTTC. This chain joins TRBV6-6 and TRBJ1-2; D perhaps matches TRBD1 (5 bases). Trimming stripped 2 bases from V and 4 bases from J, with 17 bases between. The CDR3 extends over 16 amino acids. Per germline, CDR1 MNHNY and CDR2 SVGAGI (reference sequence).

The CDR3 protein is CSAWTGVGYGYTF. Written as DNA, the CDR3 is TGCAGCGCCTGGACAGGGGTCGGCTATGGCTACACCTTC. The chain couples TRBV29-1 to TRBJ1-2; 9 bases fit TRBD1. Trimming removed 7 bases from V and 4 bases from J; junction bases left unmatched: 7. The germline V gene has CDR1 SQVTM and CDR2 ANQGSEA. There are 13 residues in the CDR3. Drawing the rest from reference TRBV29-1 and TRBJ1-2, the complete variable domain is SAVISQKPSRDICQRGTSLTIQCQVDSQVTMMFWYRQQPGQSLTLIATANQGSEATYESGFVIDKFPISRPNLTFSTLTVSNMSPEDSSIYLCSAWTGVGYGYTFGSGTRLTVV.

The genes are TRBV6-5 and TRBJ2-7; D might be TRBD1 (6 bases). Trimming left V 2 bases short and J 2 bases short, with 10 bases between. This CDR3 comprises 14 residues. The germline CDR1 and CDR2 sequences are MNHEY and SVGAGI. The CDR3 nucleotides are TGTGCCAGCAGTTACGGGACACGTCCCTACGAGCAGTACTTC. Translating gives CASSYGTRPYEQYF.

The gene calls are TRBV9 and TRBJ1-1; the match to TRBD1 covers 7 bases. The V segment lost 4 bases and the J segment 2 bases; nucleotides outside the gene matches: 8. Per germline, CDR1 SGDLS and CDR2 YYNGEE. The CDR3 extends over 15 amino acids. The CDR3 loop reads CASSSLGTVNTEAFF. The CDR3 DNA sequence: TGTGCCAGCAGCTCCTTGGGGACAGTTAACACTGAAGCTTTCTTT.

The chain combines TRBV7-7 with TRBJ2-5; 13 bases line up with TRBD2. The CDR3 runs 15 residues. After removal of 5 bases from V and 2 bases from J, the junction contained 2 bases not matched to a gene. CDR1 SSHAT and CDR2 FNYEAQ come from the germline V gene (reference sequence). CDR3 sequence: CASSPGLAGQETQYF. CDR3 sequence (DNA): TGTGCCAGCAGCCCGGGACTAGCGGGACAAGAGACCCAGTACTTC. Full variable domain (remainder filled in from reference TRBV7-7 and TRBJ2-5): GAGVSQSPRYKVTKRGQDVTLRCDPISSHATLYWYQQALGQGPEFLTYFNYEAQPDKSGLPSDRFSAERPEGSISTLTIQRTEQRDSAMYRCASSPGLAGQETQYFGPGTRLLVL.

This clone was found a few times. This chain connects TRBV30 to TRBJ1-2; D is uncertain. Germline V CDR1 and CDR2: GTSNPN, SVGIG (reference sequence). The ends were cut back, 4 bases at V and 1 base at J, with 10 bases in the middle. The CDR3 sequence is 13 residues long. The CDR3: CAWTQIFNYGYTF. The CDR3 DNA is TGTGCCTGGACTCAGATTTTTAACTATGGCTACACCTTC.